The 25 T cell receptor beta chains below all came from one sample that was sequenced in a study of blood T cell repertoires in COVID-19. Some clones are missing from TCRdb's copy, which holds only in-frame ones; the method was immunoSEQ multiplex PCR. The top ten hold about 18% of the sample, which has about 190,000 clones, around 79% seen once. What was sequenced was peripheral blood. These TCRs come from a man aged 55 to 69 with active or convalescent COVID-19.

This rearrangement joins TRBV7-9 to TRBJ2-3; 10 bases agree with TRBD1. The CDR3 totals 16 residues. CDR1 and CDR2 (germline): SEHNR, FQNEAQ (reference sequence). Unmatched junction bases numbered 5, after V lost 5 bases and J lost 0 bases. This CDR3 reads CASSRDRGFSTDTQYF. The DNA for the CDR3 is TGTGCCAGCAGCCGGGACAGGGGTTTTAGCACAGATACGCAGTATTTT.

The V and J genes are TRBV5-1 and TRBJ1-1, with 7 bases aligning to TRBD1. Germline V gene data show CDR1 as SGHRS and CDR2 as YFSETQ. CDR3 length: 14 amino acids. V lost 5 bases and J lost 1; bases outside the gene matches: 5. The CDR3 DNA reads TGCGCCAGCAGGGGCGGACAGGCGAACACTGAAGCTTTCTTT. As protein: CASRGGQANTEAFF.

This clone was seen just once. The chain recombines TRBV19 with TRBJ1-2, with 12 bases that match TRBD1. Germline V lookup: CDR1 LNHDA, CDR2 SQIVND (reference sequence). The V gene end was trimmed by 5 bases and the J gene end by 9 bases; junction bases not matched to a gene: 4. The CDR3 is 13 residues long. The CDR3 loop is CASSLGQGASYTF. The CDR3 region has the DNA TGTGCCAGTAGTCTGGGACAGGGGGCTAGCTACACCTTC. The whole variable domain, filled in from reference TRBV19 and TRBJ1-2, reads DGGITQSPKYLFRKEGQNVTLSCEQNLNHDAMYWYRQDPGQGLRLIYYSQIVNDFQKGDIAEGYSVSREKKESFPLTVTSAQKNPTAFYLCASSLGQGASYTFGSGTRLTVV.

This clone was counted between two and nine times. The chain recombines TRBV5-1 with TRBJ2-5, with 8 bases identical to TRBD2. This CDR3 has 17 residues. V gave up 3 bases and J gave up 3 bases; unmatched junction bases: 13. The germline V gene encodes CDR1 SGHRS and CDR2 YFSETQ. CDR3 sequence reads: CASSSGLADTNEETQYF. As DNA, the CDR3 is TGCGCCAGCAGCTCAGGACTAGCCGACACCAATGAAGAGACCCAGTACTTC.

The CDR3 bases are TGTGCCAGCAGCCCCTCTGGACAGGGGAGTTATGGCTACACCTTC. Amino acid sequence: CASSPSGQGSYGYTF. The J gene is TRBJ1-2, the V gene TRBV3-1 (or the pseudogene TRBV3-2); 9 bases align to TRBD1. The CDR3 is 15 amino acids. Per germline, CDR1 LGHDT and CDR2 YNNKEL (reference sequence). The V segment lost 4 bases and the J segment 5 bases; nucleotides outside the gene matches: 8.

The chain has TRBV7-3 and TRBJ2-2, with 11 bases matching TRBD2. The CDR3 totals 17 residues. CDR1 and CDR2 from the germline V gene are SGHTA and FQGTGA. Losses at the gene ends were 6 bases for V and 5 bases for J; bases not matched to a gene: 11. This CDR3 is CASSLAGLAGGTGELFF. The CDR3 region has the DNA TGTGCCAGCAGTCTCGCGGGGCTAGCGGGAGGAACCGGGGAGCTGTTTTTT.

This clone showed up just a few times. DNA for the CDR3: TGTGCCAGCAGCAGACCGGGACAGGGGTCTCACGAGCAGTACTTC. It specifies CASSRPGQGSHEQYF. This sequence joins TRBV6-5 and TRBJ2-7, with 10 bases lining up with TRBD1. With 6 bases clipped from V and 5 bases from J, the junction kept 10 bases outside the gene matches. Germline values: CDR1 MNHEY, CDR2 SVGAGI. This CDR3 is built from 15 residues.

The chain combines TRBV2 with TRBJ1-1; 11 bases agree with TRBD1. Germline trimming cut 5 bases from V and 4 bases from J; bases unmatched to any gene: 6. The length of the CDR3 is 15 residues. Germline V lookup: CDR1 SNHLY, CDR2 FYNNEI. This CDR3 is CASSLTGTGGTEAFF. For the CDR3, the DNA is TGTGCCAGCAGTCTAACCGGGACAGGGGGCACTGAAGCTTTCTTT.

This rearrangement joins TRBV19 to TRBJ2-3; D might be TRBD2 (5 bases). Germline V lookup: CDR1 LNHDA, CDR2 SQIVND (reference sequence). Trimming removed 1 base from V and 2 bases from J, with 10 bases in between. The CDR3 is made up of 15 amino acids. CDR3 sequence: CASSIALAPTDTQYF. The CDR3 nucleotides are TGTGCCAGTAGTATAGCTCTAGCCCCCACAGATACGCAGTATTTT. The variable domain in full, completed from reference TRBV19 and TRBJ2-3, reads DGGITQSPKYLFRKEGQNVTLSCEQNLNHDAMYWYRQDPGQGLRLIYYSQIVNDFQKGDIAEGYSVSREKKESFPLTVTSAQKNPTAFYLCASSIALAPTDTQYFGPGTRLTVL.

The chain employs TRBV19 and TRBJ2-2; possibly TRBD1 for D (6 bases). Germline V CDR1 and CDR2: LNHDA, SQIVND (reference sequence). Trimming pared 7 bases from V and 6 bases from J, leaving 12 bases between. This CDR3 spans 13 amino acids. In DNA form, the CDR3 reads TGTGCCAGTACCCCACAGGGACCCGGGGAGCTGTTTTTT. Amino acids: CASTPQGPGELFF.

This clone was counted once. CDR3 sequence: CASSLPDSYTDTQYF. The CDR3, as DNA: TGTGCCAGCAGTTTACCGGACAGTTACACAGATACGCAGTATTTT. The chain joins TRBV28 to TRBJ2-3, with D perhaps matching TRBD1 (6 bases). Trimming took 2 bases from V and 2 from J, leaving 11 bases between them. The germline V gene has CDR1 MDHEN and CDR2 SYDVKM. The length of the CDR3 is 15 residues.

The chain recombines TRBV27 with TRBJ2-7, with D perhaps matching TRBD2 (5 bases). There are 16 residues in the CDR3. Trimming left V 3 bases short and J 0 bases short, with 15 bases between. CDR1 MNHEY and CDR2 SMNVEV come from the germline V gene (reference sequence). The CDR3 here is CASSFSPRASSYEQYF. CDR3 nucleotides: TGTGCCAGCAGTTTCTCACCGCGGGCGAGCTCCTACGAGCAGTACTTC.

The genes are TRBV5-1 and TRBJ2-7, with D possibly being TRBD2 (6 bases). V was clipped by 0 bases and J by 3 bases, with 13 bases between them. Germline assignment: CDR1 SGHRS and CDR2 YFSETQ. This CDR3 has 15 amino acids. The CDR3 spells CASSLDGSPFYEQYF. CDR3 in DNA: TGCGCCAGCAGCTTGGACGGGAGCCCATTCTACGAGCAGTACTTC.

This clone was recorded a few times. The chain carries TRBV27 and TRBJ2-7, with D perhaps TRBD2 (5 bases). Trimming shortened V by 7 bases and J by 2 bases, and 15 bases separated the two germline ends. The CDR3 length is 14 residues. Germline V CDR1 and CDR2: MNHEY, SMNVEV (reference sequence). CDR3 amino acids: CASTPPGKPYEQYF. CDR3 nucleotide sequence: TGTGCCAGCACACCCCCGGGGAAACCCTACGAGCAGTACTTC.

The table lists this clone with many counts. The chain combines TRBV28 with TRBJ2-2, with TRBD1 as a possible D gene (6 bases). This CDR3 has 15 amino acids. V shed 4 bases and J shed 4 bases, with 13 bases lying between them. Germline V CDR1 and CDR2: MDHEN, SYDVKM. The CDR3 coding sequence is TGTGCCAGCAGTTCCGGGACATATACCACCGGGGAGCTGTTTTTT. Protein: CASSSGTYTTGELFF.

This chain joins TRBV7-3 and TRBJ2-2, with TRBD1 matching over 7 bases. Germline V gene sequence: CDR1 SGHTA, CDR2 FQGTGA. This CDR3 spans 15 amino acids. V trimming: 5 bases; J trimming: 5 bases; junction bases outside the gene matches: 8. DNA for the CDR3: TGTGCCAGCAGCGATAGACAGGGAAGAACCGGGGAGCTGTTTTTT. This gives the protein CASSDRQGRTGELFF. The full variable domain, in which reference TRBV7-3 and TRBJ2-2 provide the parts outside the CDR3, is GAGVSQTPSNKVTEKGKYVELRCDPISGHTALYWYRQSLGQGPEFLIYFQGTGAADDSGLPNDRFFAVRPEGSVSTLKIQRTERGDSAVYLCASSDRQGRTGELFFGEGSRLTVL.

The chain carries TRBV5-1 and TRBJ2-7, with 8 bases fitting TRBD2. Germline V gene sequence: CDR1 SGHRS, CDR2 YFSETQ. V was clipped by 4 bases and J by 2 bases; unmatched bases: 8. This CDR3 is 15 amino acids long. The CDR3 loop is CASSPREATTYEQYF. In nucleotides, the CDR3 is TGCGCCAGCAGCCCGCGGGAGGCCACTACCTACGAGCAGTACTTC. Combining the CDR3 with reference TRBV5-1 and TRBJ2-7 gives the whole variable domain KAGVTQTPRYLIKTRGQQVTLSCSPISGHRSVSWYQQTPGQGLQFLFEYFSETQRNKGNFPGRFSGRQFSNSRSEMNVSTLELGDSALYLCASSPREATTYEQYFGPGTRLTVT.

The chain links TRBV27 to TRBJ1-6, with 7 bases matching TRBD1. CDR3 length equals 15 residues. Per germline, CDR1 MNHEY and CDR2 SMNVEV (reference sequence). The V gene end was trimmed by 2 bases and the J gene end by 10 bases; junction bases not matched to a gene: 8. The CDR3 here is CASSLVTGSASPLHF. CDR3 in DNA: TGTGCCAGCAGTTTAGTGACAGGGTCTGCCTCACCCCTCCACTTT.

This chain joins TRBV4-2 and TRBJ1-1, with a weak D call TRBD1 (6 bases). CDR3 length: 16 residues. Germline CDR1 and CDR2: LGHNA and YNFKEQ. Trimming took 4 bases from V and 1 from J, leaving 16 bases between them. This CDR3 reads CASSLFSGTRNTEAFF. The DNA for the CDR3 is TGTGCCAGCAGCCTCTTTTCCGGGACAAGGAACACTGAAGCTTTCTTT.

This sequence joins TRBV7-3 and TRBJ2-3; 12 nucleotides match TRBD2. With 5 bases clipped from V and 0 bases from J, the junction kept 12 bases outside the gene matches. The CDR3 loop spans 19 amino acids. CDR1 and CDR2 from the germline V gene are SGHTA and FQGTGA. CDR3 sequence (DNA): TGTGCCAGCAGCCCCGGGACTAGCGGGTCGAGAATTAGCACAGATACGCAGTATTTT. It encodes CASSPGTSGSRISTDTQYF.

The chain employs TRBV6-1 and TRBJ2-7; 10 positions match TRBD1. This CDR3 is 18 amino acids long. With V trimmed by 1 base and J by 2 bases, 11 bases remained unmatched. The V gene's germline CDR1 is MNHNS and CDR2 SASEGT. The CDR3 spells CASSEEVGGTGVTYEQYF. DNA for the CDR3: TGTGCCAGCAGTGAAGAGGTTGGGGGGACAGGGGTAACCTACGAGCAGTACTTC.

This rearrangement joins TRBV29-1 to TRBJ2-3; D may be TRBD1 (6 bases). Per the germline V gene, CDR1 is SQVTM and CDR2 is ANQGSEA. This CDR3 has 14 residues. V lost 5 bases and J lost 2, with 14 bases in between. For the CDR3, the DNA is TGCAGCGTTTTTGGGACATATAACACAGATACGCAGTATTTT. This codes for CSVFGTYNTDTQYF.

The chain couples TRBV6-1 to TRBJ1-2, with D unclear. This CDR3 comprises 14 residues. V was cut by 1 base and J by 6 bases, with 12 bases left in between. Germline-derived CDR1 and CDR2 are MNHNS and SASEGT. CDR3 region: CASSEGRWQDGYTF. CDR3 DNA sequence: TGTGCCAGCAGTGAAGGACGGTGGCAGGATGGCTACACCTTC.

The J gene is TRBJ2-3, the V gene TRBV9; 7 bases align to TRBD2. CDR1 is SGDLS, CDR2 YYNGEE, per germline. V was pared by 9 bases and J by 2 bases, with 15 bases of the junction left unmatched. The CDR3 sequence is 16 residues long. CDR3 nucleotide sequence: TGTGCCACCTCAGCGGGCAGCGGGAAAGTCACAGATACGCAGTATTTT. Translation gives CATSAGSGKVTDTQYF.

The chain is built from TRBV11-1 and TRBJ2-7; tentatively, D is TRBD1 (6 bases). Trimming shortened V by 11 bases and J by 0 bases, and 17 bases separated the two germline ends. This CDR3 contains 14 residues. In germline, CDR1 is SGHAT, CDR2 FQDESV (reference sequence). CDR3 DNA: TGTGCCTCCCGCGACAGGTCAAGCTCCTACGAGCAGTACTTC. This sequence encodes CASRDRSSSYEQYF.